One sample yielded the 30 T cell receptor beta chains listed below, sequenced in a study of response to subunit inactivated influenza vaccine. MiXCR, applied by TCRdb to the RT-PCR reads, yields one record per CDR3 protein. This table has more than 450,000 distinct CDR3 sequences, approximately 11% appearing once. This sample also belongs to another study, concerning T cells expressing NK-cell markers. From that paper: The cDNA for TCR beta came from 5'RACE template switching with UMIs.

Sample: PBMCs from blood, taken on the day of vaccination. The receptor source for this set is a man aged 45 to 65 who received an inactivated influenza vaccine.

This clonotype showed up many times. The chain has TRBV10-3 and TRBJ2-3; D remains unclear. Trimming stripped 2 bases from V and 5 bases from J, with 5 bases between. This CDR3 is built from 12 residues. Germline assignment: CDR1 ENHRY and CDR2 SYGVKD. DNA of the CDR3: TGTGCCATCAGTGAGATGGGAGATACGCAGTATTTT. This gives the protein CAISEMGDTQYF.

This clonotype was seen repeatedly, ten times or more. V is TRBV5-1 and J is TRBJ1-1, with D perhaps matching TRBD1 (5 bases). Per germline, CDR1 SGHRS and CDR2 YFSETQ. V lost 5 bases, J lost 1 base, and 9 bases lay in between. This CDR3 is 13 amino acids long. CDR3 sequence reads: CASRNTGNTEAFF. Here the CDR3 DNA reads TGCGCCAGCAGGAACACAGGGAACACTGAAGCTTTCTTT.

V is TRBV3-1 and J is TRBJ2-2, with TRBD1 identical over 10 bases. The CDR3 runs to 16 residues. Germline trimming cut 5 bases from V and 4 bases from J; bases unmatched to any gene: 7. Germline loops: CDR1 LGHDT, CDR2 YNNKEL (reference sequence). The CDR3 sequence is CASSRDRGLSTGELFF. In DNA, the CDR3 is TGTGCCAGCAGCAGAGACAGGGGGCTGAGCACCGGGGAGCTGTTTTTT. The whole variable domain, filled in from reference TRBV3-1 and TRBJ2-2, reads DTAVSQTPKYLVTQMGNDKSIKCEQNLGHDTMYWYKQDSKKFLKIMFSYNNKELIINETVPNRFSPKSPDKAHLNLHINSLELGDSAVYFCASSRDRGLSTGELFFGEGSRLTVL.

This clonotype has more than one count but fewer than ten. The genes are TRBV4-2 and TRBJ2-7; D assignment may be TRBD1 or TRBD2 (5 bases each). With 8 bases removed from V and 6 bases from J, the gap between germline ends came to 14 bases. Germline V gene sequence: CDR1 LGHNA, CDR2 YNFKEQ. The CDR3 sequence is 12 residues long. This CDR3 reads CASAFRGSEQYF. CDR3 coding DNA: TGTGCCAGCGCCTTTCGGGGCAGCGAGCAGTACTTC.

This clonotype was observed a few times. The chain joins TRBV29-1 to TRBJ1-2, with TRBD1 matching 9 bases. This CDR3 region has 13 residues. J gave up 5 bases and V 7 bases, and 8 bases lay outside the gene matches. CDR1 and CDR2 from the germline V gene are SQVTM and ANQGSEA. CDR3 in amino acids: CSGETGGLYGYTF. The CDR3, as DNA: TGCAGCGGGGAGACAGGGGGTTTATATGGCTACACCTTC.

This clonotype came up a few times. The rearrangement links TRBV21-1 to TRBJ2-7. TRBV21-1 is recorded as a pseudogene. This CDR3 is built from 10 residues. The CDR3 protein is CASSLREQYF. In DNA, the CDR3 is TGTGCCAGCAGTCTTCGGGAGCAGTACTTC.

Only a few counts were recorded for this clonotype. V and J are TRBV2 and TRBJ2-2; no definite D call. V was clipped by 2 bases and J by 1 base, with 5 bases between them. The CDR3 has 14 amino acids. Germline loops: CDR1 SNHLY, CDR2 FYNNEI. CDR3 nucleotide sequence: TGTGCCAGCAGTGAAATCCGGAACACCGGGGAGCTGTTTTTT. This sequence encodes CASSEIRNTGELFF.

This chain joins TRBV5-1 and TRBJ2-7; 13 positions agree with TRBD2. The V and J ends lost 2 bases and 5 bases, in that order; junction bases with no gene match: 13. Germline V CDR1 and CDR2: SGHRS, YFSETQ. This CDR3 has 18 amino acids. In DNA form, the CDR3 reads TGCGCCAGCAGCTTAACTAGCGGGAGGGCCCTCTCGGGGAACGAGCAGTACTTC. This translates into CASSLTSGRALSGNEQYF.

The chain combines TRBV19 with TRBJ2-1; perhaps TRBD1 as D (5 bases). The CDR3 consists of 14 residues. The V and J ends lost 6 bases and 4 bases respectively, with 13 bases between them. Germline CDR1 LNHDA, CDR2 SQIVND (reference sequence). The CDR3 bases are TGTGCCAGTAGCTACGTCGACAGTTACAATGAGCAGTTCTTC. The encoded protein is CASSYVDSYNEQFF. Complete variable domain (other parts from reference TRBV19 and TRBJ2-1): DGGITQSPKYLFRKEGQNVTLSCEQNLNHDAMYWYRQDPGQGLRLIYYSQIVNDFQKGDIAEGYSVSREKKESFPLTVTSAQKNPTAFYLCASSYVDSYNEQFFGPGTRLTVL.

Ten or more counts support this clonotype. The gene calls are TRBV12-3 or TRBV12-4 and TRBJ1-3; no definite D call. Trimming pared 2 bases from V and 5 bases from J, leaving 7 bases between. The CDR3 sequence is 13 residues long. The CDR3 region is CASSLFQRNTIYF. CDR3 bases: TGTGCCAGCAGTTTATTTCAGCGAAACACCATATATTTT.

The rearrangement uses TRBV7-2 and TRBJ1-4; the D gene is possibly TRBD1 (5 bases). CDR1 and CDR2 (germline): SGHTA, FQGNSA. The CDR3 runs to 14 residues. Trimming stripped 3 bases from V and 8 bases from J, with 13 bases between. CDR3 in amino acids: CASSFRRVGEKLFF. CDR3 DNA sequence: TGTGCCAGCAGCTTCCGCAGGGTCGGAGAAAAACTGTTTTTT.

This clonotype was counted many times. The chain is built from TRBV7-2 and TRBJ1-5; D not certain. Germline V gene lookup returns CDR1 SGHTA and CDR2 FQGNSA. The CDR3 consists of 14 residues. V was trimmed by 1 base and J by 6 bases, leaving 10 bases between them. The CDR3 DNA is TGTGCCAGCAGCTTAGTTCCCTCGCCTCAGCCCCAGCATTTT. This sequence encodes CASSLVPSPQPQHF.

This clonotype was seen a few times. The rearrangement uses TRBV18 and TRBJ2-3; D unclear. Germline V gene lookup returns CDR1 KGHSH and CDR2 LQKENI. This CDR3 has 14 residues. Between the trimmed V and J ends, which lost 5 bases and 5 bases, there was a span of 14 bases. In nucleotides, the CDR3 is TGTGCCAGCTCAACATACAGATCCCAAGATACGCAGTATTTT. It codes for CASSTYRSQDTQYF.

This clonotype has just a few counts. This chain uses TRBV10-3 with TRBJ2-3; 10 bases are a match to TRBD2. The length of the CDR3 is 16 residues. V lost 6 bases, J lost 0 bases, and 6 bases stayed unmatched. Germline V CDR1 and CDR2: ENHRY, SYGVKD. The CDR3, as DNA: TGTGCCATCAGGCCTAGCGGGAGTTTAAGCACAGATACGCAGTATTTT. Protein product: CAIRPSGSLSTDTQYF.

This clonotype was recorded many times. The chain carries TRBV12-3 or TRBV12-4 and TRBJ2-3, with D possibly matching TRBD1 (5 bases). The V and J ends lost 3 bases and 5 bases respectively, with 12 bases between them. The CDR3 extends over 14 amino acids. In nucleotides, the CDR3 is TGTGCCAGCAGTTTCCAGGGTATGATAGATACGCAGTATTTT. It specifies CASSFQGMIDTQYF.

V gene TRBV12-3 or TRBV12-4 combines with J gene TRBJ2-2, with D possibly being TRBD2 (6 bases). V gave up 7 bases and J gave up 4 bases, with 13 bases separating them. The CDR3 is made up of 14 amino acids. CDR3 sequence reads: CASTPAGPTGELFF. The CDR3 coding sequence is TGTGCCAGCACCCCCGCGGGGCCCACCGGGGAGCTGTTTTTT.

In nucleotides, the CDR3 is TGTGCCAGCAGTCCCCGACGGGGCCATCAGCCCCAGCATTTT. Residues: CASSPRRGHQPQHF. This sequence joins TRBV6-1 and TRBJ1-5; D might be TRBD1 (5 bases). V lost 5 bases and J 5 bases, leaving 13 bases between the germline ends. Per the germline V gene, CDR1 is MNHNS and CDR2 is SASEGT. The CDR3 totals 14 residues.

The chain employs TRBV12-3 or TRBV12-4 and TRBJ2-7; TRBD1 agrees at 10 bases. J lost 4 bases, V lost 7 bases, and 4 bases had no gene match. The CDR3 sequence is 13 residues long. Here the CDR3 reads CASKGQGLYEQYF. The CDR3 DNA reads as TGTGCCAGCAAGGGACAGGGGTTGTACGAGCAGTACTTC.

The chain couples TRBV12-3 or TRBV12-4 to TRBJ1-5; no clear D gene. The CDR3 spans 12 residues. Trimming took off 7 bases at V and 0 bases at J, with 4 bases between the two ends. The CDR3 nucleotides are TGTGCCAGCAAGGGTAGCAATCAGCCCCAGCATTTT. Its translation is CASKGSNQPQHF.

The CDR3 coding sequence is TGTGCCAGCAGACCACAGGGGTCGAGCTCCTACAATGAGCAGTTCTTC. Translation gives CASRPQGSSSYNEQFF. J is TRBJ2-1 and V is TRBV28; 7 positions agree with TRBD1. The J segment lost 0 bases and the V segment lost 6 bases, leaving 8 bases of the junction unmatched. In germline, CDR1 is MDHEN, CDR2 SYDVKM. This CDR3 is 16 amino acids long.

This clonotype was found a few times. The chain combines TRBV5-1 with TRBJ2-5; 10 positions agree with TRBD1. The CDR3 sequence is 14 residues long. V shed 4 bases, J shed 4 bases, and the junction held 4 bases outside the gene matches. The germline CDR1 and CDR2 sequences are SGHRS and YFSETQ. The CDR3 coding sequence is TGCGCCAGCAGCCTGACAGGGGGCCCAGAGACCCAGTACTTC. Protein product: CASSLTGGPETQYF. Variable domain in full (rest from reference TRBV5-1 and TRBJ2-5): KAGVTQTPRYLIKTRGQQVTLSCSPISGHRSVSWYQQTPGQGLQFLFEYFSETQRNKGNFPGRFSGRQFSNSRSEMNVSTLELGDSALYLCASSLTGGPETQYFGPGTRLLVL.

This clonotype came up a few times. The chain carries TRBV5-1 and TRBJ1-2; no reliable D call. The CDR3 totals 13 residues. Trimming left V 6 bases short and J 9 bases short, with 18 bases between. Germline V gene data show CDR1 as SGHRS and CDR2 as YFSETQ. The CDR3 is CASKQLEGRSYTF. Written as DNA, the CDR3 is TGCGCCAGCAAACAGCTCGAGGGTAGGAGCTACACCTTC.

The chain is built from TRBV20-1 and TRBJ2-7, with TRBD2 matching 10 bases. V trimming: 0 bases; J trimming: 3 bases; junction bases outside the gene matches: 8. Germline CDR1 reads DFQATT; CDR2 reads SNEGSKA (reference sequence). The CDR3 is 16 amino acids. This CDR3 reads CSARDGGTSAIYEQYF. The CDR3 region has the DNA TGCAGTGCTAGAGATGGGGGGACTAGCGCCATCTACGAGCAGTACTTC.

The V and J genes are TRBV24-1 and TRBJ2-2, with D perhaps TRBD2 (6 bases). Germline CDR1 reads KGHDR; CDR2 reads SFDVKD. CDR3 length: 16 residues. Trimming shortened V by 3 bases and J by 3 bases, and 13 bases separated the two germline ends. CDR3 DNA sequence: TGTGCCACCAGTGATCCCGGAGGGGCCGACACCGGGGAGCTGTTTTTT. Amino acid sequence: CATSDPGGADTGELFF.

This clonotype showed up just a few times. The chain is built from TRBV5-6 and TRBJ2-4, with 8 bases identical to TRBD2. Germline CDR1 SGHDT, CDR2 YYEEEE. CDR3 length: 16 residues. J was trimmed by 0 bases and V by 2 bases; bases with no gene match: 4. The CDR3 coding sequence is TGTGCCAGCAGCTTCGGGCTAGCGGGAGCCAAAAACATTCAGTACTTC. It codes for CASSFGLAGAKNIQYF.

Only a few counts were recorded for this clonotype. The rearrangement joins TRBV4-1 to TRBJ2-3; D is uncertain. The V gene's germline CDR1 is MGHRA and CDR2 YSYEKL. Trimming took off 4 bases at V and 14 bases at J, with 16 bases between the two ends. This CDR3 has 12 residues. CDR3 residues: CASSPPIGRGYF. DNA of the CDR3: TGCGCCAGCAGCCCCCCCATTGGTCGCGGGTATTTT.

This clonotype was picked up a small number of times. The rearrangement links TRBV20-1 to TRBJ2-1; possibly TRBD1 for D (5 bases). The ends were cut back, 1 base at V and 9 bases at J, with 7 bases in the middle. The CDR3 spans 11 residues. From germline, CDR1 is DFQATT and CDR2 SNEGSKA (reference sequence). The CDR3 nucleotides read TGCAGTGCTAGAGGGGGCGCTGAGCAGTTCTTC. This codes for CSARGGAEQFF.

This clonotype came up a few times. The CDR3: CASSKRDRETDTQYF. Written as DNA, the CDR3 is TGTGCCAGCAGTAAAAGGGACAGGGAAACAGATACGCAGTATTTT. The chain links TRBV27 to TRBJ2-3; 9 nucleotides align to TRBD1. Germline-derived CDR1 and CDR2 are MNHEY and SMNVEV (reference sequence). V gave up 5 bases and J gave up 3 bases; unmatched junction bases: 6. This CDR3 is built from 15 residues.

The chain employs TRBV12-3 or TRBV12-4 and TRBJ2-1; the match to TRBD1 covers 8 bases. The CDR3 is 17 residues long. Trimming took 6 bases from V and 3 from J; bases not matched to a gene: 13. This CDR3 reads CASSKSTDREIYNEQFF. Written as DNA, the CDR3 is TGTGCCAGCAGCAAATCAACGGACAGGGAGATCTACAATGAGCAGTTCTTC.

This clonotype appeared a few times. The rearrangement links TRBV7-9 to TRBJ2-2; 8 nucleotides align to TRBD1. Germline V gene data show CDR1 as SEHNR and CDR2 as FQNEAQ (reference sequence). This CDR3 contains 14 residues. V trimming: 8 bases; J trimming: 2 bases; junction bases outside the gene matches: 4. The CDR3 DNA is TGTGCCAGCCCCCCAGGGGGCAACACCGGGGAGCTGTTTTTT. Translating gives CASPPGGNTGELFF. Full variable domain (remainder filled in from reference TRBV7-9 and TRBJ2-2): DTGVSQNPRHKITKRGQNVTFRCDPISEHNRLYWYRQTLGQGPEFLTYFQNEAQLEKSRLLSDRFSAERPKGSFSTLEIQRTEQGDSAMYLCASPPGGNTGELFFGEGSRLTVL.